This T cell receptor (beta chain) derives from a study of HIV-infected patients and healthy controls (dated by TCRdb to between 2014 and 2016). For the wider study: The question the study tested was whether immune perturbation and reconstitution could be captured by deep TCR repertoire sequencing of small blood samples from HIV patients.

The germline V gene encodes CDR1 SGHNT and CDR2 YYREEE (reference sequence). Inclusive of the bounding cysteine and phenylalanine, the CDR3 is 15 residues long. Here the CDR3 DNA is all that survives: 45 bases in frame from base 1. The V and J ends are trimmed by 0 bases and 2 bases, leaving 11 bases between them. As for this clonotype: Its antigen has not been determined. No clone much larger than this one lies a single base away; base qualities are absent.

SuperScript III was used to reverse transcribe 500 ng RNA with primers targeting the alpha and beta constant regions. Separate alpha and beta chain libraries were made by chain-specific third strand synthesis with multiplexing indices. To avoid primer bias, the protocol used one single primer pair to amplify every rearrangement within a chain, and the protocol also attached molecular barcodes to each cDNA molecule. Purified cDNA was joined by T4 RNA Ligase 1 to a 5' RACE adapter carrying a random hexamer and the SP2 sequencing primer site. The authors primed second strand synthesis from the SP2 site with Phusion polymerase and used slow temperature ramps to favor optimal annealing. Two random hexamer sequences, both added before amplification and joined together, made up the 12-nucleotide barcode of each molecule. A brief initial PCR introduced P5 and P7 adapter elements together with a second index, and a roughly 25-cycle amplification PCR using P5s and P7 primers was subsequently performed. The libraries went through 27 PCR cycles in total, were quantified on a Qubit, were sized on a Bioanalyzer, and were diluted to around 3.7 nM. Sequencing of the normalized libraries was performed on an Illumina MiSeq with 2 x 250 paired-end kits. Reverse transcription reactions were cleaned up on MinElute columns and eluted into approximately 10 ul Tris-Cl. Adapter ligations ran for around 25 hours at 16 degrees C and were afterwards cleaned with AMPure XP beads at a 1:1 ratio. As for how the authors treated the data: Demultiplexed FASTQ files were processed with a modified Decombinator by which V, J, insert and barcode information was output. Sequences sharing a barcode but differing from the dominant sequence were discarded as errors, and barcodes clustered at Levenshtein distance 3 were counted to estimate original cDNA molecules. The R packages ineq, vegan, igraph and RCytoscape were used for downstream analyses, with IMGT nomenclature and CDR3 definitions applied. To avoid skew from clonal expansion, each TCR was counted once, and V gene usage was computed over distinct sequences. Unique CDR3 amino acid sequences within a donor were connected in similarity networks whenever two sequences differed by a single Levenshtein edit. Published HIV-specific CDR3s (around 90 alpha, 702 beta) and CMV-specific CDR3s (more than 12 alpha, 200 to 300 beta) were compiled and searched for in the repertoires. Random subsampling to size-matched repertoires showed patients' decreased diversity was not caused by their lower sequence numbers. The raw public reads went through TCRdb reprocessing: fastp at Q25, MiXCR clone calling, in-frame beta chains kept. A single entry per CDR3 protein holds the most common genes and DNA from its merged rows. The V and J calls come from TCRdb's annotation, not from the publication. Across this sample there are 17,000 or so distinct CDR3 sequences, with under 10% seen only once. 5.1% of the sample rests with the top ten.

Overall study results and their limits: Both the Jaccard index and the count of highly shared sequences showed that healthy controls shared more CDR3s between individuals than HIV+ patients did. Comparisons were complicated by unequal numbers of distinct sequences between patients and controls, and rare events from HIV-infected data were overweighted by size-matching. HIV-infected repertoires showed significantly elevated mean Gini indices relative to controls, which possibly reflects oligoclonality. In the study, no determination of donor HLA types was made. Compared with controls, HIV-infected patients showed significantly different mean usage of eight alpha and eight beta V genes. Size-matched repertoire data did not replicate the apparent post-therapy recovery of the Gini index in HIV-infected patients. The use of whole blood limited sequencing depth and precluded separation of the dynamics of distinct T-cell subpopulations. Alpha-beta chain pairing was not determined in the samples. A major limit on how widely the findings apply, in the view of the authors, was that only sixteen HIV-infected individuals were processed. Compared with untreated HIV+ repertoires, healthy control repertoires had roughly threefold more distinct CDR3s and higher Shannon diversity. Alpha-chain CDR3s from MAIT cells occurred at high frequency in healthy controls but were severely depleted in HIV+ repertoires. The observed differences in diversity were not explained by the slight differences in age and sex profiles between the study cohorts. Most CMV-associated CDR3s became more frequent during therapy, although their change was not significant, whereas HIV-associated CDR3s showed a significant decrease in frequency.

Whole blood was used without fractionating the cells, so the repertoire represented all peripheral T cells without sorting. Ten uninfected healthy donors were sampled as controls, and four of these ten donors were sampled twice roughly 3 months apart. For RNA extraction, 2.5 ml of peripheral blood was drawn into Tempus tubes. Residual genomic DNA was removed with the TURBO-DNase kit and globin mRNA was depleted with GLOBINclear. Sequenced input: blood. This clonotype was sampled from an adult in good health. Here the chain combines TRBV5-4 and TRBJ1-2; the D region possibly corresponds to TRBD1 (6 bases align). CDR3 region: CASSLETGENYGYTF. DNA sequence: TGTGCCAGCAGCTTGGAGACAGGAGAGAACTATGGCTACACCTTC.